This TCR beta chain emerged from a study of T-cell reconstitution after alpha-beta-depleted transplantation in children. Whole-study results and caveats: Expanded graft clones, several hundred of them, were reportedly the source of alpha-beta T cells about two months after transplant. The origin of high day-60 TCRbeta diversity in some patients lay in surviving recipient T cells and thymic progenitors. A year post-transplant, T-cell counts and diversity derived mostly from newly produced T cells.

Preparation of the TCRbeta library involved a method that used unique molecular identifiers. Using its own MiXCR run on the PCR reads, TCRdb lists one record per CDR3 protein. The table records about 600,000 distinct CDR3 sequences, 13% of them present only once. The germline V gene has CDR1 SGDLS and CDR2 YYNGEE. This CDR3 comprises 15 residues. V shed 4 bases and J shed 8 bases, with 20 bases lying between them. This clonotype was seen ten or more times. No antigen is known for it. The receptor's source is a male patient between 5 and 17 years old who had a stem cell transplant for acute myeloid leukemia, so the T cells may come from the graft donor. Source: PBMCs, mostly from graft donor cells, taken 360 days after TCRalphabeta/CD19-depleted stem cell transplant. The chain has TRBV9 and TRBJ2-3; no definite D call. CDR3 loop: CASSLIGTIWGTQYF. As DNA, the CDR3 is TGTGCCAGCAGCCTCATCGGAACAATATGGGGTACGCAGTATTTT.